This TCR beta chain was identified during a study of response to subunit inactivated influenza vaccine. General study results and limits: It was suggested by the authors that few new T cells are recruited by each seasonal influenza vaccination.

Turning to this clonotype: What it binds is unknown.

The V gene lost 9 bases and the J gene lost 0 bases, with 9 bases spanning the gap. This CDR3 is 12 amino acids long. Germline V lookup: CDR1 MDHEN, CDR2 SYDVKM. TCRdb re-derived calls from the RT-PCR reads in MiXCR, one entry per CDR3 protein. Here the sample spans 710,000 or so distinct CDR3 sequences, 15% to 19% being singletons. This sequence originates from a man aged 45-65 years who received an inactivated influenza vaccine. V gene TRBV28 combines with J gene TRBJ2-7; D gene ambiguous. The material sequenced was PBMCs from blood, taken 11 to 12 days after vaccination. The CDR3, as DNA: TGTGCCAGTTACCGGAACTCCTACGAGCAGTACTTC. The encoded protein is CASYRNSYEQYF.